This passage covers 31 T cell receptor beta chains from one sample sequenced in a study of T-cell reconstitution after alpha-beta-depleted transplantation in children (TCRdb year 2016). Interpreted using the paper, the treatment or condition label stands for: allogeneic hematopoietic cell transplantation with graft depleted of TCRalphabeta T cells and CD19 B cells. Library creation used PCR. Sequencing relied on an Illumina HiSeq 2500. Molecular barcoding was employed in the preparation of TCR libraries, with unique molecular identifiers being used to normalize TCRbeta repertoire quantification. The raw public reads went through TCRdb reprocessing: fastp at Q25, MiXCR clone calling, in-frame beta chains kept. Rows with a matching CDR3 protein are joined into one entry that keeps the most common DNA and genes. This sample lists roughly 300,000 distinct CDR3 sequences; around a tenth were detected once. Clones ranked in the top ten supply about 25% of the sample.

This specimen was peripheral blood, taken 180 days after TCRalphabeta/CD19-depleted stem cell transplant. Receptors originate from a male patient aged 2-15 years who had a stem cell transplant for chronic granulomatous disease, so the T cells may come from the graft donor.

At least ten counts were recorded for this clonotype. The rearrangement uses TRBV4-3 and TRBJ1-4, with D tentatively TRBD1 (5 bases). Germline CDR1 LGHNA, CDR2 YSLEER. The CDR3 has 15 residues. The V end was cut by 4 bases, the J end by 8 bases, with 17 bases between. Here the CDR3 reads CASSPGRGDLEKLFF. Here the CDR3 DNA reads TGCGCCAGCAGCCCCGGTAGAGGGGACCTAGAAAAACTGTTTTTT.

This clonotype came up many times. The chain joins TRBV6-1 to TRBJ2-1; TRBD1 agrees at 9 bases. J gave up 5 bases and V 2 bases, and 10 bases lay outside the gene matches. CDR3 size: 17 residues. Germline assignment: CDR1 MNHNS and CDR2 SASEGT. The CDR3 sequence: CASSERRTGESHNEQFF. The DNA for the CDR3 is TGTGCCAGCAGTGAACGGCGGACAGGGGAATCGCACAATGAGCAGTTCTTC.

With regard to this clonotype: It is likely a read error, because the conserved phenylalanine at the end of the CDR3 is missing. This chain joins TRBV3-1 and TRBJ2-7; D gene ambiguous. The CDR3 spans 12 residues. V was clipped by 4 bases and J by 1 base, with 5 bases between them. Germline CDR1 and CDR2: LGHDT and YNNKEL (reference sequence). The CDR3 DNA reads as TGTGCCAGCAGCCCCCGGTCCTACGAGCAGTACTAC. Protein: CASSPRSYEQYY.

There are many counts of this clonotype. J is TRBJ1-1 and V is TRBV18, with D unclear. Trimming left V 3 bases short and J 1 base short, with 6 bases between. Germline CDR1 reads KGHSH; CDR2 reads LQKENI. The CDR3 length is 13 residues. CDR3 DNA sequence: TGTGCCAGCTCACCTCCGTCGAACACTGAAGCTTTCTTT. This sequence encodes CASSPPSNTEAFF.

In this sample, this clonotype turned up many times. The CDR3 reads CASSYIAGGLSVGEQYF. Here the CDR3 DNA reads TGTGCCAGCAGTTACATAGCGGGAGGGCTCTCCGTAGGCGAGCAGTACTTC. J is TRBJ2-7 and V is TRBV6-2 or TRBV6-3, with 11 positions matching TRBD2. The junction had 12 bases not matched to a gene; V was cut back by 2 bases and J by 6 bases. The CDR3 is 17 residues long. CDR1 and CDR2 (germline): MNHEY, SVGEGT.

Regarding this clonotype: A much larger clonotype is one base distant, so this may be a read error. The V call is TRBV11-2, the J call TRBJ2-5, with 10 positions matching TRBD2. With V trimmed by 8 bases and J by 5 bases, 14 bases remained unmatched. In germline, CDR1 is SGHAT, CDR2 FQNNGV. This CDR3 has 16 amino acids. The CDR3 is CASGPRLAGGSETQYF. The CDR3 DNA reads TGTGCCAGCGGCCCTCGATTAGCGGGAGGAAGTGAGACCCAGTACTTC.

The rearrangement joins TRBV12-3 or TRBV12-4 to TRBJ2-6; D remains ambiguous. The CDR3 has 19 amino acids. Trimming left V 5 bases short and J 1 base short, with 21 bases between. The CDR3 region has the DNA TGTGCCAGCAGTCCTAGTAAGGCAGGCCAAAGTTCTGGGGCCAACGTCCTGACTTTC. It encodes CASSPSKAGQSSGANVLTF.

This clonotype showed up many times. V and J are TRBV3-1 and TRBJ2-5; TRBD2 agrees at 9 bases. The germline CDR1 and CDR2 sequences are LGHDT and YNNKEL (reference sequence). V trimming: 0 bases; J trimming: 4 bases; junction bases outside the gene matches: 6. The CDR3 has 16 amino acids. CDR3 in DNA: TGTGCCAGCAGCCAAGATTTGGGAGCGGGGGGAGAGACCCAGTACTTC. Protein product: CASSQDLGAGGETQYF.

In its sample, this clonotype was seen a few times. The chain joins TRBV14 to TRBJ2-7; 7 bases line up with TRBD2. Germline V lookup: CDR1 SGHDN, CDR2 FVKESK. The CDR3 contains 15 residues. V lost 1 base to trimming and J lost 4 bases; unmatched junction nucleotides: 7. CDR3 region: CASSQGLGGRYEQYF. The CDR3 DNA sequence: TGTGCCAGCAGCCAAGGATTGGGCGGGAGATACGAGCAGTACTTC.

There are many counts of this clonotype. The chain links TRBV10-3 to TRBJ2-7; 8 bases are a match to TRBD1. CDR3 size: 14 residues. The trim removed 5 bases at V and 2 bases at J, leaving 5 bases unmatched. Germline V gene lookup returns CDR1 ENHRY and CDR2 SYGVKD. The CDR3 reads CAISRQGKTYEQYF. Written as DNA, the CDR3 is TGTGCCATCAGTCGACAGGGGAAAACCTACGAGCAGTACTTC.

This clonotype was seen ten or more times. The J gene is TRBJ2-3, the V gene TRBV5-1; D perhaps matches TRBD2 (6 bases). CDR3 length: 15 amino acids. The V end lost 3 bases, the J end lost 0 bases, and 11 bases lay between the germline ends. Looked up from germline, CDR1 is SGHRS and CDR2 is YFSETQ. The CDR3 DNA follows: TGCGCCAGCAGCTACGCCGGGACTAGCACAGATACGCAGTATTTT. Its translation: CASSYAGTSTDTQYF. The variable domain in full, completed from reference TRBV5-1 and TRBJ2-3, reads KAGVTQTPRYLIKTRGQQVTLSCSPISGHRSVSWYQQTPGQGLQFLFEYFSETQRNKGNFPGRFSGRQFSNSRSEMNVSTLELGDSALYLCASSYAGTSTDTQYFGPGTRLTVL.

This clonotype came up many times. The germline gene is not matched at one end of the junction; a read error may be the cause. This chain joins TRBV27 and TRBJ2-5; D assignment may be TRBD1 or TRBD2 (6 bases each). This CDR3 is built from 11 residues. Germline V CDR1 and CDR2: MNHEY, SMNVEV (reference sequence). As DNA, the CDR3 is TGTGCCAGCAGCGTTGTACAGGGCCGGGGGTTC. It codes for CASSVVQGRGF.

This clonotype was recorded many times. J is TRBJ1-3 and V is TRBV6-1; 8 bases fit TRBD1. The CDR3 loop spans 16 amino acids. The V gene end was trimmed by 6 bases and the J gene end by 0 bases; junction bases not matched to a gene: 7. Germline loops: CDR1 MNHNS, CDR2 SASEGT. The CDR3 coding sequence is TGTGCCAGCAGAATACCTACAGGGGGCTCTGGAAACACCATATATTTT. Amino acid sequence: CASRIPTGGSGNTIYF.

The chain joins TRBV2 to TRBJ2-1, with 10 bases fitting TRBD2. CDR1 is SNHLY, CDR2 FYNNEI, per germline. Trimming cost V 6 bases and J 8 bases; bases outside gene matches: 7. CDR3 length equals 14 residues. CDR3 bases: TGTGCCAGCAGGGAGCGGGAGGGCCTAGATGAGCAGTTCTTC. Translation: CASREREGLDEQFF. Full variable domain (outside the CDR3, taken from reference TRBV2 and TRBJ2-1): EPEVTQTPSHQVTQMGQEVILRCVPISNHLYFYWYRQILGQKVEFLVSFYNNEISEKSEIFDDQFSVERPDGSNFTLKIRSTKLEDSAMYFCASREREGLDEQFFGPGTRLTVL.

This clonotype appeared many times. The chain employs TRBV7-2 and TRBJ2-2; D is ambiguous. Trimming removed 0 bases at V and 2 bases at J, with 7 bases between. Germline CDR1 reads SGHTA; CDR2 reads FQGNSA. This CDR3 contains 15 residues. The CDR3 spells CASSLALVNTGELFF. In DNA form, the CDR3 reads TGTGCCAGCAGCTTAGCTTTAGTAAACACCGGGGAGCTGTTTTTT.

This clonotype appeared a few times. DNA of the CDR3: TGCGCCAGCAGCCAAGATATGTCAGCCAAGGGCTACACCTTC. Its protein product is CASSQDMSAKGYTF. The chain is built from TRBV4-1 and TRBJ1-2, with unresolved D. This CDR3 comprises 14 residues. Germline CDR1 reads MGHRA; CDR2 reads YSYEKL. The V end lost 0 bases, the J end lost 8 bases, and 13 bases lay between the germline ends.

Comment on this clonotype: Since a much larger clone is just one base distant, this may be a read error. The rearrangement joins TRBV5-1 to TRBJ2-7; tentatively, D is TRBD1 (6 bases). Germline V gives CDR1 SGHRS, CDR2 YFSETQ. The length of the CDR3 is 14 residues. The CDR3 sequence is CASSLPGQSYGQYF. CDR3 DNA sequence: TGCGCCAGCAGCCTCCCGGGACAATCCTACGGGCAGTACTTC.

This clonotype was detected many times. The chain links TRBV5-1 to TRBJ2-2; no reliable D call. Germline loops: CDR1 SGHRS, CDR2 YFSETQ. V was shortened by 0 bases and J by 0 bases, with 6 bases between the two germline ends. The CDR3 length is 15 residues. The CDR3, as DNA: TGCGCCAGCAGCTTGGGCAGACCGAACACCGGGGAGCTGTTTTTT. Amino acids: CASSLGRPNTGELFF.

This clonotype was detected many times. The chain couples TRBV12-3 or TRBV12-4 to TRBJ2-3; D may correspond to TRBD1 or TRBD2 (6 bases each). The CDR3 sequence is 16 residues long. V lost 3 bases and J 5 bases, leaving 18 bases between the germline ends. The CDR3 spells CASSFVAPRGGDTQYF. The CDR3 DNA sequence: TGTGCCAGCAGTTTCGTTGCCCCCAGGGGAGGAGATACGCAGTATTTT.

The chain is built from TRBV3-1 and TRBJ2-3; 7 nucleotides line up with TRBD1. The CDR3 sequence is 15 residues long. Looked up from germline, CDR1 is LGHDT and CDR2 is YNNKEL (reference sequence). Losses at the gene ends were 4 bases for V and 2 bases for J; bases not matched to a gene: 6. In DNA form, the CDR3 reads TGTGCCAGCAGCCGGAGACAGGGCACCACAGATACGCAGTATTTT. This gives the protein CASSRRQGTTDTQYF.

This clonotype turned up a few times. CDR3 DNA sequence: TGTGCCAGCAGTGAGGAAGGGGGCCTAGGTCCCACAGATACGCAGTATTTT. Encoded protein: CASSEEGGLGPTDTQYF. V is TRBV2 and J is TRBJ2-3; 7 bases match TRBD1. Germline lookup yields CDR1 SNHLY and CDR2 FYNNEI. The length of the CDR3 is 17 residues. V was clipped by 3 bases and J by 2 bases; unmatched bases: 11.

This clonotype was detected ten times or more. The chain carries TRBV5-1 and TRBJ2-7, with TRBD1 matching over 9 bases. CDR1 SGHRS and CDR2 YFSETQ come from the germline V gene. CDR3 length: 15 residues. Trimming cost V 4 bases and J 2 bases; bases outside gene matches: 7. The CDR3 nucleotides read TGCGCCAGCAGCACGGGACAGGGACAAACCTACGAGCAGTACTTC. Amino acids: CASSTGQGQTYEQYF.

This clonotype was observed many times. The rearrangement links TRBV4-1 to TRBJ2-7, with 10 bases lining up with TRBD2. V was pared by 5 bases and J by 2 bases, with 3 bases of the junction left unmatched. Germline values: CDR1 MGHRA, CDR2 YSYEKL. There are 14 residues in the CDR3. In nucleotides, the CDR3 is TGCGCCAGCAGCGCAACTAGCGGGACCTACGAGCAGTACTTC. Translating gives CASSATSGTYEQYF.

At least ten counts were recorded for this clonotype. V is TRBV11-2 and J is TRBJ2-7; 12 positions match TRBD2. V dropped 1 base and J dropped 2; count of bases not matched to a gene: 9. Germline V gene lookup returns CDR1 SGHAT and CDR2 FQNNGV. This CDR3 region has 18 residues. The DNA for the CDR3 is TGTGCCAGCAGCTTAGTACCAAGGACTAGCGGGAACCCCTACGAGCAGTACTTC. It specifies CASSLVPRTSGNPYEQYF.

This clonotype was found many times. This chain connects TRBV2 to TRBJ2-7, with TRBD1 matching 12 bases. Losses at the gene ends were 2 bases for V and 9 bases for J; bases not matched to a gene: 8. This CDR3 contains 15 residues. The germline V gene encodes CDR1 SNHLY and CDR2 FYNNEI. The CDR3 is CASSEILGQGAPQYF. The DNA of the CDR3 is TGTGCCAGCAGTGAAATTTTGGGACAGGGGGCTCCGCAGTACTTC.

This clonotype was recorded at least ten times. The chain recombines TRBV29-1 with TRBJ1-2; D possibly corresponds to TRBD1 (5 bases). V dropped 4 bases and J dropped 3 bases, with 15 bases sitting between them. The germline V gene encodes CDR1 SQVTM and CDR2 ANQGSEA. The CDR3 sequence is 14 residues long. The CDR3 protein is CSVAPRGEDYGYTF. For the CDR3, the DNA is TGCAGCGTTGCACCGAGGGGTGAGGACTATGGCTACACCTTC.

This clonotype occurred many times. V usage is TRBV11-2 and J usage is TRBJ2-3; D possibly matches TRBD1 or TRBD2 (6 bases each). The CDR3 is 19 residues long. Germline CDR1 and CDR2: SGHAT and FQNNGV. Trimming removed 0 bases at V and 7 bases at J, with 26 bases between. CDR3 coding DNA: TGTGCCAGCAGCTTAGAGAGATGGGGTTTTTCGGGGGCAGTAAATACGCAGTATTTT. This encodes CASSLERWGFSGAVNTQYF.

This clonotype was seen many times. The gene calls are TRBV12-3 or TRBV12-4 and TRBJ2-3, with 7 bases aligning to TRBD2. There are 14 residues in the CDR3. V dropped 5 bases and J dropped 0; count of bases not matched to a gene: 2. In DNA, the CDR3 is TGTGCCAGCAGTATCGGGAGGAGCACAGATACGCAGTATTTT. Amino acids: CASSIGRSTDTQYF.

This clonotype was counted ten times or more. The rearrangement links TRBV7-2 to TRBJ2-3, with D possibly matching TRBD1 (6 bases). Germline V gene data show CDR1 as SGHTA and CDR2 as FQGNSA. Between the trimmed V and J ends, which lost 7 bases and 1 base, there was a span of 12 bases. This CDR3 contains 14 residues. In nucleotides, the CDR3 is TGTGCCAGCAACCGGGACACTGGCACAGATACGCAGTATTTT. It yields the protein CASNRDTGTDTQYF.

In this sample, this clonotype turned up many times. This chain links TRBV29-1 with TRBJ2-5, with D unclear. V lost 0 bases to trimming and J lost 7 bases, with 12 bases between them. There are 13 residues in the CDR3. The germline V gene encodes CDR1 SQVTM and CDR2 ANQGSEA. The CDR3, as DNA: TGCAGCGTTGAAGAACGTCTACCTGGGACCCAGTACTTC. This codes for CSVEERLPGTQYF.

Ten or more counts support this clonotype. The V gene is TRBV4-2, the J gene TRBJ2-1; perhaps TRBD1 as D (6 bases). The germline V and J ends were trimmed by 0 bases and 9 bases, with 6 bases remaining between them. This CDR3 has 12 residues. CDR1 and CDR2 from the germline V gene are LGHNA and YNFKEQ. The CDR3 DNA sequence: TGTGCCAGCAGCCAAGAGACAGGTGAGCAGTTCTTC. Its translation: CASSQETGEQFF.